Following are 29 T cell receptor beta chains from one sample sequenced in a study of regulatory T cells in long-lasting Graves disease. Sample time point: newly diagnosed GD, antithyroid drugs for less than 3 months. RNA from PBMCs was the source of the TCR library. Libraries of TCR beta came from iRepertoire HTBI primers plus Arm-PCR of CDR3 regions. One entry per CDR3 protein results from TCRdb running MiXCR on the multiplex PCR reads. The data show about 500,000 distinct CDR3 sequences, with around 11% seen just once and about 8.3% held by the top ten. These data were also filed under a second study, of T cells in Graves' hyperthyroidism and ophthalmopathy.

The source was peripheral blood mononuclear cells (PBMCs), collected at new diagnosis, from a patient treated with antithyroid drugs. The receptor set was obtained from a woman in her thirties with Graves disease.

This clonotype was recorded at least ten times. This chain connects TRBV28 to TRBJ2-1; 10 nucleotides align to TRBD2. J was trimmed by 6 bases and V by 4 bases; bases with no gene match: 12. Germline V CDR1 and CDR2: MDHEN, SYDVKM. This CDR3 is built from 17 residues. Written as DNA, the CDR3 is TGTGCCAGCAGTTCAGGACTAGCGGCCTCTCTTATCAATGAGCAGTTCTTC. The encoded protein is CASSSGLAASLINEQFF. Full variable domain (outside the CDR3, taken from reference TRBV28 and TRBJ2-1): DVKVTQSSRYLVKRTGEKVFLECVQDMDHENMFWYRQDPGLGLRLIYFSYDVKMKEKGDIPEGYSVSREKKERFSLILESASTNQTSMYLCASSSGLAASLINEQFFGPGTRLTVL.

The rearrangement links TRBV4-1 to TRBJ1-4; D unclear. This CDR3 has 17 residues. V was trimmed by 3 bases and J by 4 bases, leaving 18 bases between them. Germline V gene data show CDR1 as MGHRA and CDR2 as YSYEKL. CDR3 coding DNA: TGCGCCAGCAGCCATCTCGGAGACACCTACTATAATGAAAAACTGTTTTTT. It codes for CASSHLGDTYYNEKLFF.

V and J are TRBV28 and TRBJ1-2; TRBD1 might be the D (5 bases). The CDR3 has 14 residues. CDR1 and CDR2 from the germline V gene are MDHEN and SYDVKM. The V gene lost 5 bases and the J gene lost 4 bases, with 14 bases spanning the gap. The CDR3 reads CASSDRDPGYGYTF. CDR3 nucleotides: TGTGCCAGCAGTGACCGGGACCCAGGCTATGGCTACACCTTC.

This clonotype was picked up a small number of times. V usage is TRBV4-3 and J usage is TRBJ2-4; 8 bases are a match to TRBD1. V was clipped by 4 bases and J by 0 bases; unmatched bases: 11. This CDR3 has 18 residues. Germline loops: CDR1 LGHNA, CDR2 YSLEER. CDR3 in amino acids: CASSRLQGTGLAKNIQYF. The CDR3 DNA is TGCGCCAGCAGCCGTTTGCAGGGGACAGGCTTAGCCAAAAACATTCAGTACTTC.

The chain couples TRBV2 to TRBJ2-7; 12 bases are shared with TRBD2. Per germline, CDR1 SNHLY and CDR2 FYNNEI. This CDR3 region has 16 residues. Germline trimming cut 3 bases from V and 2 bases from J; bases unmatched to any gene: 5. CDR3 coding DNA: TGTGCCAGCAGTGAGGAGGCTAGCGGGAGGGCCTACGAGCAGTACTTC. This codes for CASSEEASGRAYEQYF. The full variable domain, completed using reference TRBV2 and TRBJ2-7, is EPEVTQTPSHQVTQMGQEVILRCVPISNHLYFYWYRQILGQKVEFLVSFYNNEISEKSEIFDDQFSVERPDGSNFTLKIRSTKLEDSAMYFCASSEEASGRAYEQYFGPGTRLTVT.

This clonotype was seen ten or more times. The chain joins TRBV7-9 to TRBJ2-1; no clear D gene. Germline-derived CDR1 and CDR2 are SEHNR and FQNEAQ (reference sequence). CDR3 length: 17 residues. V was clipped by 0 bases and J by 6 bases, with 18 bases between them. The CDR3 DNA is TGTGCCAGCAGCTTAGCCGCAGCCCCCCTAGTCTCCAATGAGCAGTTCTTC. This sequence encodes CASSLAAAPLVSNEQFF. Supplemented by reference TRBV7-9 and TRBJ2-1, the full variable domain reads DTGVSQNPRHKITKRGQNVTFRCDPISEHNRLYWYRQTLGQGPEFLTYFQNEAQLEKSRLLSDRFSAERPKGSFSTLEIQRTEQGDSAMYLCASSLAAAPLVSNEQFFGPGTRLTVL.

This clonotype was seen repeatedly, ten times or more. This chain uses TRBV7-2 with TRBJ1-5, with no clear D. The CDR3 runs 13 residues. Looked up from germline, CDR1 is SGHTA and CDR2 is FQGNSA. Trimming cost V 5 bases and J 6 bases, with 11 bases left between them. CDR3 in DNA: TGTGCCAGCAGCCCTGCTCATGGTCAGCCCCAGCATTTT. It yields the protein CASSPAHGQPQHF.

This clonotype showed up many times. The chain uses TRBV12-3 or TRBV12-4 and TRBJ2-1; D ambiguous. The CDR3 length is 16 residues. Between the trimmed V and J ends, which lost 1 base and 9 bases, there was a span of 19 bases. The CDR3 bases are TGTGCCAGCAGTTTAGGCCGACAAGCCGCCCTAGGTGAGCAGTTCTTC. It is translated as CASSLGRQAALGEQFF.

This clonotype was detected many times. This chain uses TRBV11-2 with TRBJ1-4, with a weak D call TRBD1 (5 bases). The germline gives CDR1 SGHAT, CDR2 FQNNGV. Trimming stripped 4 bases from V and 6 bases from J, with 12 bases between. The CDR3 extends over 14 amino acids. The chain's CDR3 is CASSWDRWDEKLFF. DNA of the CDR3: TGTGCCAGCAGCTGGGACCGGTGGGATGAAAAACTGTTTTTT. Combining the CDR3 with reference TRBV11-2 and TRBJ1-4 gives the whole variable domain EAGVAQSPRYKIIEKRQSVAFWCNPISGHATLYWYQQILGQGPKLLIQFQNNGVVDDSQLPKDRFSAERLKGVDSTLKIQPAKLEDSAVYLCASSWDRWDEKLFFGSGTQLSVL.

This rearrangement joins TRBV27 to TRBJ2-1; D possibly corresponds to TRBD2 (6 bases). This CDR3 spans 12 amino acids. Deletions cut 6 bases from V and 7 bases from J, with 10 bases between. CDR1 MNHEY and CDR2 SMNVEV come from the germline V gene (reference sequence). CDR3 protein: CASSWDSNEQFF. CDR3 sequence (DNA): TGTGCCAGCAGCTGGGACTCAAATGAGCAGTTCTTC.

This clonotype has ten or more counts. The chain couples TRBV9 to TRBJ2-2; tentatively, D is TRBD1 (6 bases). The germline gives CDR1 SGDLS, CDR2 YYNGEE. Between the trimmed V and J ends, which lost 3 bases and 7 bases, there was a span of 13 bases. This CDR3 region has 14 residues. CDR3 protein: CASSARQVVGELFF. Here the CDR3 DNA reads TGTGCCAGCAGCGCACGACAGGTAGTCGGGGAGCTGTTTTTT.

This chain links TRBV12-3 or TRBV12-4 with TRBJ1-2; 10 positions match TRBD1. The junction had 6 bases not matched to a gene; V was cut back by 6 bases and J by 5 bases. The CDR3 covers 14 residues. The CDR3 nucleotides are TGTGCCAGCAGGACAGGGGGCTGGAATTATGGCTACACCTTC. Translating gives CASRTGGWNYGYTF.

This clonotype appeared many times. The genes are TRBV5-1 and TRBJ2-1, with D unclear. CDR3 length: 13 amino acids. Trimming pared 0 bases from V and 10 bases from J, leaving 11 bases between. Germline V gene sequence: CDR1 SGHRS, CDR2 YFSETQ. CDR3 sequence: CASSLAASDEQFF. The CDR3 DNA follows: TGCGCCAGCAGCTTGGCCGCGTCGGACGAGCAGTTCTTC.

This clonotype showed up many times. V gene TRBV5-1 combines with J gene TRBJ1-1; TRBD1 might be the D (6 bases). The CDR3 extends over 15 amino acids. CDR1 is SGHRS, CDR2 YFSETQ, per germline. V dropped 0 bases and J dropped 5 bases, with 14 bases sitting between them. Here the CDR3 reads CASSLAVGGRTEAFF. CDR3 nucleotide sequence: TGCGCCAGCAGCTTGGCAGTCGGGGGCCGTACTGAAGCTTTCTTT.

This clonotype was recorded many times. An end of the junction does not agree with germline; a read error may underlie this. The chain recombines TRBV5-1 with TRBJ2-3; 7 positions match TRBD2. CDR3 length: 14 amino acids. Germline-derived CDR1 and CDR2 are SGHRS and YFSETQ. In nucleotides, the CDR3 is TGTGCCAGCAGCTTTAGCGGGAGCACAGATACGCAGTATTTT. Residues: CASSFSGSTDTQYF. Full variable domain (outside the CDR3, taken from reference TRBV5-1 and TRBJ2-3): KAGVTQTPRYLIKTRGQQVTLSCSPISGHRSVSWYQQTPGQGLQFLFEYFSETQRNKGNFPGRFSGRQFSNSRSEMNVSTLELGDSALYLCASSFSGSTDTQYFGPGTRLTVL.

This clonotype occurred many times. The V gene is TRBV12-3 or TRBV12-4, the J gene TRBJ2-1, with 8 bases identical to TRBD2. V shed 5 bases, J shed 8 bases, and the junction held 8 bases outside the gene matches. The CDR3 spans 14 residues. CDR3 sequence (DNA): TGTGCCAGCAGTCTGGGACTAGGAACTGATGAGCAGTTCTTC. Translated: CASSLGLGTDEQFF.

The chain uses TRBV4-3 and TRBJ1-1; maybe TRBD1 (5 bases). Per the germline V gene, CDR1 is LGHNA and CDR2 is YSLEER. The CDR3 loop spans 18 amino acids. Trimming left V 2 bases short and J 5 bases short, with 24 bases between. As DNA, the CDR3 is TGCGCCAGCAGCCAAAGACCCCAGGGAGGGGCGGGGGGGACTGAAGCTTTCTTT. It translates to CASSQRPQGGAGGTEAFF.

The chain recombines TRBV19 with TRBJ2-1; tentatively, D is TRBD2 (6 bases). Between the trimmed V and J ends, which lost 4 bases and 0 bases, there was a span of 13 bases. This CDR3 contains 16 residues. The V gene's germline CDR1 is LNHDA and CDR2 SQIVND (reference sequence). CDR3 protein: CASSSPGDPSYNEQFF. The CDR3 bases are TGTGCCAGTAGTAGCCCGGGGGATCCCTCCTACAATGAGCAGTTCTTC.

The gene calls are TRBV19 and TRBJ2-4; possibly TRBD1 for D (5 bases). Germline V gene data show CDR1 as LNHDA and CDR2 as SQIVND (reference sequence). This CDR3 comprises 15 residues. V was pared by 3 bases and J by 0 bases, with 9 bases between. The CDR3 reads CASSIGRAAKNIQYF. CDR3 in DNA: TGTGCCAGTAGTATCGGCAGGGCAGCCAAAAACATTCAGTACTTC.

This clonotype was picked up many times. The chain joins TRBV30 to TRBJ1-6, with D hard to call. The CDR3 spans 11 residues. Germline V gene data show CDR1 as GTSNPN and CDR2 as SVGIG (reference sequence). V was trimmed by 4 bases and J by 2 bases, leaving 0 bases between them. CDR3 nucleotides: TGTGCCTGGACCTATAATTCACCCCTCCACTTT. Translated: CAWTYNSPLHF.

This clonotype was seen ten or more times. J is TRBJ1-6 and V is TRBV2; 7 bases are shared with TRBD1. V shed 4 bases and J 6 bases; nucleotides not matched to a gene: 3. Germline V lookup: CDR1 SNHLY, CDR2 FYNNEI. The CDR3 is 14 residues long. CDR3 bases: TGTGCCAGCAGTGGGTACAGGGGTAATTCACCCCTCCACTTT. Translation gives CASSGYRGNSPLHF.

This clonotype has at least ten counts. J is TRBJ2-7 and V is TRBV6-5; the D gene is possibly TRBD2 (6 bases). V lost 0 bases to trimming and J lost 3 bases, with 12 bases between them. Germline V CDR1 and CDR2: MNHEY, SVGAGI. The CDR3 has 15 amino acids. The CDR3: CASSYSTAGLYEQYF. CDR3 nucleotide sequence: TGTGCCAGCAGTTACTCGACAGCGGGCCTCTACGAGCAGTACTTC.

The chain is built from TRBV12-5 and TRBJ2-1; 9 bases are shared with TRBD2. V was pared by 1 base and J by 7 bases, with 17 bases of the junction left unmatched. This CDR3 has 19 residues. The V gene's germline CDR1 is LGHNT and CDR2 FRNRAP. In DNA form, the CDR3 reads TGTGCTAGTGGTTTGGGGGCTAGCGGGATCCCCCCGAGGCGAAATGAGCAGTTCTTC. Translated, it gives CASGLGASGIPPRRNEQFF.

This clonotype was counted ten times or more. The chain employs TRBV7-9 and TRBJ2-7; D is uncertain. Germline CDR1 reads SEHNR; CDR2 reads FQNEAQ (reference sequence). V was cut by 5 bases and J by 3 bases, with 14 bases left in between. CDR3 length: 14 amino acids. CDR3 region: CASSVTKKHYEQYF. In nucleotides, the CDR3 is TGTGCCAGCAGCGTTACTAAAAAGCACTACGAGCAGTACTTC.

The CDR3 region has the DNA TGTGCCAGCAGTTCTACAAGGCCTCCCTACGAGCAGTACTTC. Its protein product is CASSSTRPPYEQYF. This chain links TRBV27 with TRBJ2-7, with D hard to call. There are 14 residues in the CDR3. With 4 bases removed from V and 2 bases from J, the gap between germline ends came to 12 bases. Germline V gives CDR1 MNHEY, CDR2 SMNVEV (reference sequence).

This clonotype has ten or more counts. The chain combines TRBV14 with TRBJ2-7, with D perhaps TRBD2 (6 bases). This CDR3 contains 13 residues. The V and J ends lost 3 bases and 6 bases respectively, with 12 bases between them. Germline V gene sequence: CDR1 SGHDN, CDR2 FVKESK. The CDR3 region is CASSQATRSEQYF. The CDR3 nucleotides read TGTGCCAGCAGCCAGGCGACTAGAAGCGAGCAGTACTTC.

This clonotype was picked up many times. The J gene is TRBJ1-6, the V gene TRBV7-9, with 8 positions matching TRBD1. There are 13 residues in the CDR3. The trim removed 5 bases at V and 8 bases at J, leaving 2 bases unmatched. CDR1 and CDR2 (germline): SEHNR, FQNEAQ (reference sequence). The CDR3 DNA reads TGTGCCAGCAGCGGGACAGGCGATTCACCCCTCCACTTT. This translates into CASSGTGDSPLHF. Variable domain in full (rest from reference TRBV7-9 and TRBJ1-6): DTGVSQNPRHKITKRGQNVTFRCDPISEHNRLYWYRQTLGQGPEFLTYFQNEAQLEKSRLLSDRFSAERPKGSFSTLEIQRTEQGDSAMYLCASSGTGDSPLHFGNGTRLTVT.

Worth noting for this clonotype: It is likely a read error: a sequence one base away is far more abundant. In DNA, the CDR3 is TGTGCCGGCAGCCCGGGACAACAAGAGACCCAGTACTTC. As protein: CAGSPGQQETQYF. The chain recombines TRBV12-3 or TRBV12-4 with TRBJ2-1, with D possibly being TRBD1 (6 bases). The DNA end favors TRBJ2-5, so the J call may be wrong. The length of the CDR3 is 13 residues.

This clonotype was observed at least ten times. The V and J genes are TRBV28 and TRBJ2-7; 10 bases align to TRBD2. CDR1 is MDHEN, CDR2 SYDVKM, per germline. CDR3 size: 15 residues. J gave up 1 base and V 6 bases, and 6 bases lay outside the gene matches. The CDR3 nucleotides read TGTGCCAGCAGATTCTTAGCGGGGGGTTCCTACGAGCAGTACTTC. This translates into CASRFLAGGSYEQYF.